This T cell receptor (beta chain) derives from a study of human T cells and chemical hapten exposure. For the study at large: Skin of the upper inner arm, around 2 cm by around 2 cm, received 2% DPC for sensitization.

The time point here: pre-sensitization, week 0. Indicated treatment: therapeutic diphenylcyclopropenone sensitization with weekly scalp DPC. Each donor was an alopecia patient between 18 and 70 years of age who qualified for DPC. V dropped 4 bases and J dropped 0 bases, with 6 bases sitting between them. CDR3 size: 14 residues. CDR1 is MDHEN and CDR2 is SYDVKM in the germline V gene. TCRdb analysed the RACE reads with MiXCR anew, one entry per CDR3 protein. This table has 150,000 to 200,000 distinct CDR3 sequences, around 30% appearing once. The clonotype originates from a woman between 25 and 40 years old with alopecia areata. Some clones in this sample may be carry-over from other donors' samples. The sample in question was whole blood, obtained in connection with sensitization to the hapten diphenylcyclopropenone (DPC). This rearrangement joins TRBV28 to TRBJ2-2; D is undetermined. CDR3: CASSSPANTGELFF. CDR3 in DNA: TGTGCCAGCAGTTCCCCCGCGAACACCGGGGAGCTGTTTTTT.